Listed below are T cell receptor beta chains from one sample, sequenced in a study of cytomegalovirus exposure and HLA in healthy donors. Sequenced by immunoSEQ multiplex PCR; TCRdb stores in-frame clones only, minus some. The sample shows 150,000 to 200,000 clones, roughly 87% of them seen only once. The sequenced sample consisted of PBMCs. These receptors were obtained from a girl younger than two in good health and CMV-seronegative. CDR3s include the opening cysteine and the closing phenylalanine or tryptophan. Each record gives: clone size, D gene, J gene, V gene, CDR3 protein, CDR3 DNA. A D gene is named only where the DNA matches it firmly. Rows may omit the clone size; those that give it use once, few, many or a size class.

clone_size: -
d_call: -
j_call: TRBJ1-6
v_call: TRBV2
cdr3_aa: CAGIPEDRNYNSPLHF
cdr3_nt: TGTGCCGGAATACCGGAAGACAGAAACTATAATTCACCCCTCCACTTT

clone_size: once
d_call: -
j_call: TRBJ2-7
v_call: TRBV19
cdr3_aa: CASSIVGGEQYF
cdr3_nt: TGTGCCAGTAGTATTGTGGGAGGCGAGCAGTACTTC

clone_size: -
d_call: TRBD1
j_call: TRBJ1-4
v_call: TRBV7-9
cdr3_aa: CASSLGQPNEKLFF
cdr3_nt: TGTGCCAGCAGCTTGGGACAGCCTAATGAAAAACTGTTTTTT

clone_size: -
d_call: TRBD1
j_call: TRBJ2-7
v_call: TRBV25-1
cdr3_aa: CASHGTGEYEQYF
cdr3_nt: TGTGCCAGCCATGGGACAGGGGAGTACGAGCAGTACTTC

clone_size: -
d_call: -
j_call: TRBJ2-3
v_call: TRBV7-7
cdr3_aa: CASSPRTDRTNHTQYF
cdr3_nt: TGTGCTAGCAGTCCAAGGACGGACAGAACCAATCATACGCAGTATTTT

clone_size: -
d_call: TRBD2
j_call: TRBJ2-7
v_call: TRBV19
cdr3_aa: CASSVPRGLAGGGSYEQYF
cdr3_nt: TGTGCCAGTAGTGTCCCTCGTGGACTAGCGGGGGGAGGTTCCTACGAGCAGTACTTC

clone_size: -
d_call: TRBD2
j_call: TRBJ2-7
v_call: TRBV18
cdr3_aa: CASSYGTSGHYEQYF
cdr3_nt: TGTGCCAGCTCATACGGGACTAGCGGACATTACGAGCAGTACTTC

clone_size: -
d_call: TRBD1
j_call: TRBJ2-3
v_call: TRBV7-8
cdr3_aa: CASSLRDRGGHTQYF
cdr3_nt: TGTGCCAGCAGCTTAAGGGACAGGGGAGGGCATACGCAGTATTTT

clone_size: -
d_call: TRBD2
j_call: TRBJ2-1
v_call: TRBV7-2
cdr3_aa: CASSLGLVAGGYNEQFF
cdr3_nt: TGTGCCAGCAGCCTCGGGTTAGTAGCGGGGGGATACAATGAGCAGTTCTTC

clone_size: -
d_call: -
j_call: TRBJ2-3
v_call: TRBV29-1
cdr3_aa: CSVVGSRATDTQYF
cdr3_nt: TGCAGCGTTGTCGGGAGCCGCGCCACAGATACGCAGTATTTT

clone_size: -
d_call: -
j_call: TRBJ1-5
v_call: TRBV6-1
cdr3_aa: CASSAGRGNQPQHF
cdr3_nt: TGTGCCAGCAGTGCCGGTCGGGGTAATCAGCCCCAGCATTTT

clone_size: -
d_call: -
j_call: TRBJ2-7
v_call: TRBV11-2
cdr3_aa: CASSLARSGSYEQYF
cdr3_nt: TGTGCCAGCAGCTTAGCCCGGAGCGGCTCCTACGAGCAGTACTTC

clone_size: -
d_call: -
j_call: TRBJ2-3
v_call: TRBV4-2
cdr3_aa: CASSQDVTYHLTDTQYF
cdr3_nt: TGTGCCAGCAGCCAAGATGTAACTTACCACCTAACAGATACGCAGTATTTT

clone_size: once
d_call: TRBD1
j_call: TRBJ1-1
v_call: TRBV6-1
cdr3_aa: CASSATGATEAFF
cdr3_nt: TGTGCCAGCAGTGCCACAGGGGCCACTGAAGCTTTCTTT

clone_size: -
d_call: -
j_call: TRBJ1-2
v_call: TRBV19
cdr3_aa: CASNTPGFYYGYTF
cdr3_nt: TGTGCCAGCAATACCCCAGGGTTCTACTATGGCTACACCTTC

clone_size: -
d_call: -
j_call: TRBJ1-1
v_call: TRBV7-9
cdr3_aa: CASSFAGGGTEAFF
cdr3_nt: TGTGCCAGCAGCTTTGCGGGGGGAGGCACTGAAGCTTTCTTT

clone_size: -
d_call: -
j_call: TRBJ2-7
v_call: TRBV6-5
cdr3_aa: CASSYPPAYEQYF
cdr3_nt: TGTGCCAGCAGTTACCCCCCGGCCTACGAGCAGTACTTC

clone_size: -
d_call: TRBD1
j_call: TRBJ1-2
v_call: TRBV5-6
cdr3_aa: CASSFGQGYLAYTF
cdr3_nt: TGTGCCAGCAGCTTTGGACAGGGTTATTTGGCCTACACCTTC

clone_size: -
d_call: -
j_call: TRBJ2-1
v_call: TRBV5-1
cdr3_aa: CASSPQGRSYNEQFF
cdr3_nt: TGCGCCAGCAGCCCGCAGGGCCGTTCCTACAATGAGCAGTTCTTC

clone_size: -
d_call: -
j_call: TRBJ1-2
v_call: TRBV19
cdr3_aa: CASSIQGDYGYTF
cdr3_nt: TGTGCCAGTAGTATCCAAGGGGACTATGGCTACACCTTC

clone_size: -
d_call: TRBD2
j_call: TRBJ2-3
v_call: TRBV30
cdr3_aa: CAWSVEIWREGLKGATDTQYF
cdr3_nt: TGTGCCTGGAGTGTAGAAATTTGGCGGGAGGGCCTAAAAGGGGCCACAGATACGCAGTATTTT

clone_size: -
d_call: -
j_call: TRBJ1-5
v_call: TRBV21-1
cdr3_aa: CASNPKEADQPQHF
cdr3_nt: TGTGCCAGCAACCCCAAAGAGGCAGATCAGCCCCAGCATTTT

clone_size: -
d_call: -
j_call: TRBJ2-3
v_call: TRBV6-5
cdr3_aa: CASSYGRSTDTQYF
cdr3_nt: TGTGCCAGCAGTTACGGCCGTAGCACAGATACGCAGTATTTT

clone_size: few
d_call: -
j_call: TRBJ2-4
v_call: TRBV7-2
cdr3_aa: CASSGGVAGPLAKNIQYF
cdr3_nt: TGTGCCAGCAGCGGCGGGGTGGCGGGGCCCTTAGCCAAAAACATTCAGTACTTC

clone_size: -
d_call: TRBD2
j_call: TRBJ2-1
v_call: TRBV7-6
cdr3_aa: CASSLGLAGRYNEQFF
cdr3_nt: TGTGCCAGCAGCTTAGGGCTAGCGGGACGTTACAATGAGCAGTTCTTC

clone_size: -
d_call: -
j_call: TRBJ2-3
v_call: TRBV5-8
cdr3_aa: CASSLSGADTQYF
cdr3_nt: TGTGCCAGCAGCTTATCCGGGGCAGATACGCAGTATTTT

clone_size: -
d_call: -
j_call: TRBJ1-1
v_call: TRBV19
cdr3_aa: CASSGRQLMNTEAFF
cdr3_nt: TGTGCCAGTAGTGGTAGACAGCTCATGAACACTGAAGCTTTCTTT

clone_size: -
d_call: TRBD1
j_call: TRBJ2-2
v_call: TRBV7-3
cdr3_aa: CASSLGQGFGELFF
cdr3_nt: TGTGCCAGCAGCTTGGGACAGGGGTTCGGGGAGCTGTTTTTT

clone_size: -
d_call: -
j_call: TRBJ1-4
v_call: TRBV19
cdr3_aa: CASRDMTGEEKLFF
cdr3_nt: TGTGCCAGTAGGGACATGACGGGGGAAGAAAAACTGTTTTTT

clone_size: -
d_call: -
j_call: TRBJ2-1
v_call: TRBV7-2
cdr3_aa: CASSLSGIITNEQFF
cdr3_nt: TGTGCCAGCAGCTTAAGCGGCATAATCACCAATGAGCAGTTCTTC

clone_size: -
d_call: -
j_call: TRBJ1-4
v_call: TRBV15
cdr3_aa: CATSRDSMGAFGEKLFF
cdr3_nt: TGTGCCACCAGCAGAGATAGTATGGGGGCCTTTGGAGAAAAACTGTTTTTT

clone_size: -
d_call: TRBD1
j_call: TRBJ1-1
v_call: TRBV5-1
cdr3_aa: CASSEGQGSSNTEAFF
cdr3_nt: TGCGCCAGCAGCGAGGGACAGGGGTCTTCGAACACTGAAGCTTTCTTT

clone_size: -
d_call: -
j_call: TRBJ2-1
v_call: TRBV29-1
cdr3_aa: CSVESRLANEQFF
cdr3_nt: TGCAGCGTTGAGTCCAGACTGGCCAATGAGCAGTTCTTC

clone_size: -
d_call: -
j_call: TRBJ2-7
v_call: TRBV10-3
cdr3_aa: CAISESKKRLYEQYF
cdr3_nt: TGTGCCATCAGTGAGTCGAAAAAGCGACTCTACGAGCAGTACTTC

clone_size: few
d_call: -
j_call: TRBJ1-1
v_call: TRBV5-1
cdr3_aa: CASSLGRGHLMNTEAFF
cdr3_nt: TGCGCCAGCAGCTTGGGGCGGGGGCATCTTATGAACACTGAAGCTTTCTTT

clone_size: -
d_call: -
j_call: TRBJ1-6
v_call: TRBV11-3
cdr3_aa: CASSSSNSPLHF
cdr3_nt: TGTGCCAGCAGCTCCTCGAATTCACCCCTCCACTTT

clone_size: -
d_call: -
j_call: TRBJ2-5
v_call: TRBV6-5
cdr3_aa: CASSYSRGWETQYF
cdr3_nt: TGTGCCAGCAGTTACTCTCGGGGTTGGGAGACCCAGTACTTC

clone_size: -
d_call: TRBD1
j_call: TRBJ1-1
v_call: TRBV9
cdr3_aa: CASSVGQGRAFF
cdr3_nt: TGTGCCAGCAGCGTAGGACAGGGTAGAGCTTTCTTT

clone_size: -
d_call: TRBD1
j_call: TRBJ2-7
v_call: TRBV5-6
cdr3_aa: CASSYYGTVPYEQYF
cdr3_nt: TGTGCCAGCAGCTATTACGGGACAGTCCCCTACGAGCAGTACTTC